This TCR beta chain is from a study of shared clonotypes between healthy human individuals. The wider study: There were three CD4 naive, three CD4 memory, two CD8 naive and one CD8 memory plates per donor. Study-wide points: Sequencing depth was expected to affect clonotype sharing among donors.

As to this clone: The target antigen is unknown.

There are 16 residues in the CDR3. Germline lookup yields CDR1 LNHNV and CDR2 YYDKDF (reference sequence). Deletions cut 0 bases from V and 2 bases from J, with 13 bases between. TCRdb's table, derived via immunoSEQ multiplex PCR, lists solely in-frame clones and lacks some. The sample has approximately 530,000 clones, about 96% seen once; the top ten hold 0.055% to 0.075%. Sample: naive CD4+ T cells sorted from blood. Subset denoted: CD45RA+ positively selected. The receptor's source is a young woman in good health. This rearrangement joins TRBV15 to TRBJ1-2, with D uncertain. CDR3 residues: CATSREVHSLNYGYTF. In DNA form, the CDR3 reads TGTGCCACCAGCAGAGAGGTCCACAGCTTGAACTATGGCTACACCTTC.